This TCR beta chain stems from a study of human T cells and chemical hapten exposure. TCRdb re-called the RACE reads through MiXCR, storing one row per CDR3 protein. This table has approximately 40,000 distinct CDR3 sequences, roughly 3.3% appearing once. The CDR3 is 14 residues long. Per germline, CDR1 DFQATT and CDR2 SNEGSKA (reference sequence). The J segment lost 5 bases and the V segment lost 3 bases, leaving 8 bases of the junction unmatched. This clonotype was detected ten times or more. The time point was: patch test 2, 6 weeks after DPC sensitization. The treatment: therapeutic diphenylcyclopropenone sensitization with weekly scalp DPC.

This chain joins TRBV20-1 and TRBJ2-5, with 8 bases that match TRBD1. This sequence originates from a man in his forties with alopecia areata. Some clones in this sample may be carry-over from other donors' samples. Sequencing used whole blood, obtained in connection with sensitization to the hapten diphenylcyclopropenone (DPC). CDR3 sequence reads: CSARGDRGRETQYF. CDR3 nucleotides: TGCAGTGCTAGGGGAGACAGGGGACGGGAGACCCAGTACTTC.